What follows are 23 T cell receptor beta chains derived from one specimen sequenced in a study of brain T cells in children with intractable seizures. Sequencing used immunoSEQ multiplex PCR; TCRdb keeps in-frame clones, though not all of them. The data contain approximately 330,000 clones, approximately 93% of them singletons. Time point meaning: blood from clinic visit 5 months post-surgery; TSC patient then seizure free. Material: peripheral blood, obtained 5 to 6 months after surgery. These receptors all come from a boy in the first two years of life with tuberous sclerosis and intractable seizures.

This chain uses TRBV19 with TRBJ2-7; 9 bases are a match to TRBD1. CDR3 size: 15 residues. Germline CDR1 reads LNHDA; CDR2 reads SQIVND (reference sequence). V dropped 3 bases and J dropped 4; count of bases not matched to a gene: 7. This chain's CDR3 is CASSIQAGTGYEQYF. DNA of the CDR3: TGTGCCAGTAGTATCCAAGCCGGGACAGGGTACGAGCAGTACTTC.

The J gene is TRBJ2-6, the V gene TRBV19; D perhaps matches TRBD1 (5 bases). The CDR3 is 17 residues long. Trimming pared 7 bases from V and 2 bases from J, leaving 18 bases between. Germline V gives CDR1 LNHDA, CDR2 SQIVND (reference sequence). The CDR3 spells CASTGFYMGAGANVLTF. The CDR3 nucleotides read TGTGCCAGTACAGGGTTTTACATGGGCGCTGGGGCCAACGTCCTGACTTTC.

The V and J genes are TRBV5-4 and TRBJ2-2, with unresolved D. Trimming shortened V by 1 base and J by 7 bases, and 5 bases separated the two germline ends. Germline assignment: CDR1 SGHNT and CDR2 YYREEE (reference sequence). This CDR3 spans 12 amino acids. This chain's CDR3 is CASSLKGGELFF. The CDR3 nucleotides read TGTGCCAGCAGCTTGAAGGGCGGGGAGCTGTTTTTT. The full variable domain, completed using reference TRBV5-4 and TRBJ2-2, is ETGVTQSPTHLIKTRGQQVTLRCSSQSGHNTVSWYQQALGQGPQFIFQYYREEENGRGNFPPRFSGLQFPNYSSELNVNALELDDSALYLCASSLKGGELFFGEGSRLTVL.

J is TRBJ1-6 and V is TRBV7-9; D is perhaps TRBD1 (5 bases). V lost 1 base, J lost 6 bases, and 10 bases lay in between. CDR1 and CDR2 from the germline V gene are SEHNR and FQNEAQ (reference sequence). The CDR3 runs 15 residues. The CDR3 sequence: CASSLEGVGNSPLHF. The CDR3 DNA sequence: TGTGCCAGCAGCTTAGAAGGGGTCGGTAATTCACCCCTCCACTTT. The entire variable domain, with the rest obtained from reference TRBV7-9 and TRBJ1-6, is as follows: DTGVSQNPRHKITKRGQNVTFRCDPISEHNRLYWYRQTLGQGPEFLTYFQNEAQLEKSRLLSDRFSAERPKGSFSTLEIQRTEQGDSAMYLCASSLEGVGNSPLHFGNGTRLTVT.

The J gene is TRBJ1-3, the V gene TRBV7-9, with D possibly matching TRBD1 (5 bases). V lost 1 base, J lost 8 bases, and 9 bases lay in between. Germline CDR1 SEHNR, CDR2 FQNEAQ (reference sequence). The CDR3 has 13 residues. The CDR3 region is CASSLGDGHTIYF. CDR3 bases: TGTGCCAGCAGCTTAGGGGACGGGCACACCATATATTTT.

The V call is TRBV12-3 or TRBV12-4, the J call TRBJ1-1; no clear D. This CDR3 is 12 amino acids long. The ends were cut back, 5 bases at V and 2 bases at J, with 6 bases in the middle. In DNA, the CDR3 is TGTGCCAGCAGTGCCGATAACACTGAAGCTTTCTTT. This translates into CASSADNTEAFF.

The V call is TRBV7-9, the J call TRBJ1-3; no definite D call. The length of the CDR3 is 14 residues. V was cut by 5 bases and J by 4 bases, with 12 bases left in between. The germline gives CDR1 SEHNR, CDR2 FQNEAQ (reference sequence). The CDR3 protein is CASSQTELGNTIYF. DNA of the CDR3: TGTGCCAGCAGCCAGACCGAGCTAGGAAACACCATATATTTT.

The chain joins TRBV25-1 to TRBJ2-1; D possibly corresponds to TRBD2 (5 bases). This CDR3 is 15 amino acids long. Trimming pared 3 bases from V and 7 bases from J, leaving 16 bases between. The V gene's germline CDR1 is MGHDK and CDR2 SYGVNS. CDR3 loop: CASSDPGNWGNEQFF. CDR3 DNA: TGTGCCAGCAGTGATCCGGGGAACTGGGGAAATGAGCAGTTCTTC.

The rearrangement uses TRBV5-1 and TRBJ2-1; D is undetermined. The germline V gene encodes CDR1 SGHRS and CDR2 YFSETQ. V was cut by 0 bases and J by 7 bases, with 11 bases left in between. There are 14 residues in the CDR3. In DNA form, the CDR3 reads TGCGCCAGCAGCTTGGGGCAAGTGGGGAATGAGCAGTTCTTC. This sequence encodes CASSLGQVGNEQFF.

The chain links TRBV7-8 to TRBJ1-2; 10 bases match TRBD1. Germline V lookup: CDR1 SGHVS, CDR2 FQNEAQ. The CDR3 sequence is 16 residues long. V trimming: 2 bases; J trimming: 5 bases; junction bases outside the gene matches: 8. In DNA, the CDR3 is TGTGCCAGCAGCTTAAGAGGCCAGGGACAGGGGTATGGCTACACCTTC. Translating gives CASSLRGQGQGYGYTF.

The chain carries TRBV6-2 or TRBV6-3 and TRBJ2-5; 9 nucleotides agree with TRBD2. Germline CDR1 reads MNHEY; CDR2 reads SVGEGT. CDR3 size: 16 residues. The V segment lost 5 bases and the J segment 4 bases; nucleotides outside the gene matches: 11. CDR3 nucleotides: TGTGCCAGCAGTCCATCCTTAGGCGGGAGGGGAGAGACCCAGTACTTC. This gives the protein CASSPSLGGRGETQYF.

The CDR3 nucleotides read TGTGCCAGCAGCTCTACCGGGACAAACTATGGCTACACCTTC. Protein product: CASSSTGTNYGYTF. This chain uses TRBV3-1 (or the pseudogene TRBV3-2) with TRBJ1-2, with TRBD1 as a possible D gene (6 bases). The CDR3 runs to 14 residues. Trimming took off 5 bases at V and 2 bases at J, with 12 bases between the two ends. Germline V gene data show CDR1 as LGHDT and CDR2 as YNNKEL (reference sequence).

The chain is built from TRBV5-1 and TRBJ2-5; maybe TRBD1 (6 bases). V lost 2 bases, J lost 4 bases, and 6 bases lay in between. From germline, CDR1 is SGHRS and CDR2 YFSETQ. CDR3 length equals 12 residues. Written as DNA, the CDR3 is TGCGCCAGCAGCTTACAGGGAGAGACCCAGTACTTC. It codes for CASSLQGETQYF.

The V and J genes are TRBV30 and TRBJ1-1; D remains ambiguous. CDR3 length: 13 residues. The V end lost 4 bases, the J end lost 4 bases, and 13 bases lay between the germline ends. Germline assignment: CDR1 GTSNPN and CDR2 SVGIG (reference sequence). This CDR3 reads CAWNRGFSTEAFF. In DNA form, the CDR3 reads TGTGCCTGGAACCGGGGATTTAGCACTGAAGCTTTCTTT.

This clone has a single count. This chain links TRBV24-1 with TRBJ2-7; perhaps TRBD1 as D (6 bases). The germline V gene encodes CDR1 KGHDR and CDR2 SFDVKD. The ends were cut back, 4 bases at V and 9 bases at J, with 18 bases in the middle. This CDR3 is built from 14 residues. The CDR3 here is CATSEALGLGGQYF. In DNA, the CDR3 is TGTGCCACCAGTGAAGCCCTCGGTCTAGGGGGGCAGTACTTC.

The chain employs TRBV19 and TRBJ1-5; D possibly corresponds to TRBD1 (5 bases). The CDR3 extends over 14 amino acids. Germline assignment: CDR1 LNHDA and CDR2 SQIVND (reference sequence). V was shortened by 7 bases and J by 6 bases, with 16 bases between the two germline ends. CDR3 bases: TGTGCCAGTAATCCAGGGAACTTCGGTCAGCCCCAGCATTTT. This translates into CASNPGNFGQPQHF. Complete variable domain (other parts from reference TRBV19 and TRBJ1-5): DGGITQSPKYLFRKEGQNVTLSCEQNLNHDAMYWYRQDPGQGLRLIYYSQIVNDFQKGDIAEGYSVSREKKESFPLTVTSAQKNPTAFYLCASNPGNFGQPQHFGDGTRLSIL.

The CDR3 nucleotides read TGTGCCAGCAGTACCTCTGGACAGTACTATGGCTACACCTTC. Protein sequence: CASSTSGQYYGYTF. The chain joins TRBV6-5 to TRBJ1-2; D is perhaps TRBD1 (6 bases). CDR1 and CDR2 (germline): MNHEY, SVGAGI. V was clipped by 5 bases and J by 3 bases, with 13 bases between them. This CDR3 comprises 14 residues.

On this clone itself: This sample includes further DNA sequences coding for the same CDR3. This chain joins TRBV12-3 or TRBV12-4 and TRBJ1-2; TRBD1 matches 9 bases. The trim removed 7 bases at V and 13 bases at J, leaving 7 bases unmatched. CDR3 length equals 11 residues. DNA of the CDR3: TGTGCCAGCACCCTGGGACAGGGACCCACCTTC. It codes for CASTLGQGPTF.

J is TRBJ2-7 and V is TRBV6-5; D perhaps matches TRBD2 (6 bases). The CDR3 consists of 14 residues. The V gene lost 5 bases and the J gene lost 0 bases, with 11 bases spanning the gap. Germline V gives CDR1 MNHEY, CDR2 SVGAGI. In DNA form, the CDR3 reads TGTGCCAGCAGTACCGCCGGGAGCTCCTACGAGCAGTACTTC. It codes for CASSTAGSSYEQYF.

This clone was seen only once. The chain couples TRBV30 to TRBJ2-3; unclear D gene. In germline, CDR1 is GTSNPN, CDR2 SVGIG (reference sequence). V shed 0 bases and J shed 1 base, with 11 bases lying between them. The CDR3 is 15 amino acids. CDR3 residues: CAWSVGGPRTDTQYF. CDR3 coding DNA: TGTGCCTGGAGTGTGGGCGGTCCCCGCACAGATACGCAGTATTTT.

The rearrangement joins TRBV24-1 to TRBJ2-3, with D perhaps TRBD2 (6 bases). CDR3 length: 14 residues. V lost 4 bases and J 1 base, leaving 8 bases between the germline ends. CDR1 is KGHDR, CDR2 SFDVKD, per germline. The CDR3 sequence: CATSEASGTDTQYF. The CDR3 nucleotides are TGTGCCACCAGTGAGGCTAGCGGCACAGATACGCAGTATTTT.

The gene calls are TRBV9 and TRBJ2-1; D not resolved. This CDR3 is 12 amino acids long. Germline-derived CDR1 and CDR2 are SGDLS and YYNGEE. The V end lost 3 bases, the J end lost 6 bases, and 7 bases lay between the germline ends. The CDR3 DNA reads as TGTGCCAGCAGCGAAGACCTCAATGAGCAGTTCTTC. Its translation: CASSEDLNEQFF.

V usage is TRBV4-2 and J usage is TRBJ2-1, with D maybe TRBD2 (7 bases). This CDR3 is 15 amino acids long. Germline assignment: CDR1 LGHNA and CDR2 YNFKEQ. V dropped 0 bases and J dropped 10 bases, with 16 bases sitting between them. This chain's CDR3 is CASSQEIRGRGEQFF. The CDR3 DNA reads TGTGCCAGCAGCCAAGAAATACGGGGGCGGGGGGAGCAGTTCTTC.